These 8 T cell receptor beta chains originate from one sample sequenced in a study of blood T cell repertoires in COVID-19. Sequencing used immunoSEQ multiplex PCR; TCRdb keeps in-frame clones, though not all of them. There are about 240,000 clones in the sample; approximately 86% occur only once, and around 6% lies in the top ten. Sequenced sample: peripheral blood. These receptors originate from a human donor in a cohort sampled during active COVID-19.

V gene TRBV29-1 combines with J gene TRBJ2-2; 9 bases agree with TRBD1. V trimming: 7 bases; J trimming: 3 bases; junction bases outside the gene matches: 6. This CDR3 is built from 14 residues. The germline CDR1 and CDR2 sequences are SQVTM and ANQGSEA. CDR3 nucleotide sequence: TGCAGCGCCGCCCGGGACAGGGACACCGGGGAGCTGTTTTTT. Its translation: CSAARDRDTGELFF.

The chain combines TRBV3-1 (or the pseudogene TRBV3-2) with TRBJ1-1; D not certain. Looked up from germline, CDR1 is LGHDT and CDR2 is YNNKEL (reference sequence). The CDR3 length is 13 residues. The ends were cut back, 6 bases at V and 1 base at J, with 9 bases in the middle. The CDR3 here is CASRIGGNTEAFF. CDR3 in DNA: TGTGCCAGCAGGATCGGTGGGAACACTGAAGCTTTCTTT.

Here the CDR3 reads CAISDLLGENTEAFF. CDR3 nucleotide sequence: TGTGCCATCAGTGATCTTCTCGGAGAGAACACTGAAGCTTTCTTT. The rearrangement joins TRBV10-3 to TRBJ1-1; D is unclear. CDR1 is ENHRY and CDR2 is SYGVKD in the germline V gene. V lost 3 bases and J 1 base, leaving 12 bases between the germline ends. CDR3 length: 15 amino acids.

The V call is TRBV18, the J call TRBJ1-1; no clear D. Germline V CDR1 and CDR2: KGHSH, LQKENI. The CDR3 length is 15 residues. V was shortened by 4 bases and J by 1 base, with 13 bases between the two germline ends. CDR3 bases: TGTGCCAGCTCACTCGGCCGGGGTAGGAACACTGAAGCTTTCTTT. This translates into CASSLGRGRNTEAFF.

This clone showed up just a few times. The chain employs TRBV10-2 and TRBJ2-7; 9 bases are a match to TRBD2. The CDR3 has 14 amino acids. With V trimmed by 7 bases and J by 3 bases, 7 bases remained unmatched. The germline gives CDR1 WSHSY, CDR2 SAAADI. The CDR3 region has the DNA TGCGCCAGCACCATAGCGGGGGTACTCTACGAGCAGTACTTC. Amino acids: CASTIAGVLYEQYF.

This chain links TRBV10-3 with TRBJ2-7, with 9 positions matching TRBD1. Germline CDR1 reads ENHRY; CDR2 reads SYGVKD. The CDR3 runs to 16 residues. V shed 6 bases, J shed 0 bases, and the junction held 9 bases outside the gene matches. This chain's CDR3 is CAIRSDRGEDSYEQYF. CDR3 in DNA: TGTGCCATCAGATCAGACAGGGGGGAGGACTCCTACGAGCAGTACTTC.

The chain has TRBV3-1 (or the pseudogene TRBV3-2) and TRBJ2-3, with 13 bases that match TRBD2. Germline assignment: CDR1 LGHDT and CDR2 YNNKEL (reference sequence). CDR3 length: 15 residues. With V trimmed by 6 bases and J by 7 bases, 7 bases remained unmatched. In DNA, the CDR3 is TGTGCCAGCAGGATCGGGACTAGCGGGGAATATACGCAGTATTTT. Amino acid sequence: CASRIGTSGEYTQYF.

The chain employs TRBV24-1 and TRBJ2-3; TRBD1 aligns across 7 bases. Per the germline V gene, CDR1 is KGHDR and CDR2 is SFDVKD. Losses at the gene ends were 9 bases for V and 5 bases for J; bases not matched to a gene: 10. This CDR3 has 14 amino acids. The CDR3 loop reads CATAGDRFGDTQYF. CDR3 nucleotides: TGTGCCACCGCCGGGGACAGATTTGGAGATACGCAGTATTTT.